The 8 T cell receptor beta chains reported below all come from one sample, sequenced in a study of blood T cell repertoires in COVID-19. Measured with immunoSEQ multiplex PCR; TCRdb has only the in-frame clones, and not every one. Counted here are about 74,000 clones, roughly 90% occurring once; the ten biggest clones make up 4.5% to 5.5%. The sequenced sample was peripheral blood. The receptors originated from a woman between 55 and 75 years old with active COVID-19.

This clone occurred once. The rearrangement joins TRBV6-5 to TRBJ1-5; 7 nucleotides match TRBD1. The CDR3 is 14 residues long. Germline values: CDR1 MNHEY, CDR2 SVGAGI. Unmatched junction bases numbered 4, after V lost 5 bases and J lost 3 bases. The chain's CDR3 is CASSPRGLNQPQHF. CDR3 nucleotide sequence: TGTGCCAGCAGTCCGAGGGGGCTCAATCAGCCCCAGCATTTT.

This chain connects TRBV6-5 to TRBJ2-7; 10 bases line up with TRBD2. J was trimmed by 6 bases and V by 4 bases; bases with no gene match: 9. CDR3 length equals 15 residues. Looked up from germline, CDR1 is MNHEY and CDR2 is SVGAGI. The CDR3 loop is CASSSNEREGIEQYF. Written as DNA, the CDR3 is TGTGCCAGCAGTTCAAATGAGCGGGAGGGTATCGAGCAGTACTTC.

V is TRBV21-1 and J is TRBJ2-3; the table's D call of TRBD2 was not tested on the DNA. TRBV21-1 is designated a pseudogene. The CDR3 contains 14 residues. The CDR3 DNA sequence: TGTGCCAGCAGCTCCCGGGGGGGGCCAGATACGCAGTATTTT. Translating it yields CASSSRGGPDTQYF.

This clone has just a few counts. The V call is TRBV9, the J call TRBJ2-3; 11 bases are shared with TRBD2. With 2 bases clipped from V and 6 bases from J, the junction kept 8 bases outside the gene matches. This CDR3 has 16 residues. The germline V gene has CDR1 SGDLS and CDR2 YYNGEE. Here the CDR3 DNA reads TGTGCCAGCAGCGTTCTTAGCGGGAGGGCCTCTGATACGCAGTATTTT. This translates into CASSVLSGRASDTQYF. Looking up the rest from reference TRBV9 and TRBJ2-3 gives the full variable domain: DSGVTQTPKHLITATGQRVTLRCSPRSGDLSVYWYQQSLDQGLQFLIQYYNGEERAKGNILERFSAQQFPDLHSELNLSSLELGDSALYFCASSVLSGRASDTQYFGPGTRLTVL.

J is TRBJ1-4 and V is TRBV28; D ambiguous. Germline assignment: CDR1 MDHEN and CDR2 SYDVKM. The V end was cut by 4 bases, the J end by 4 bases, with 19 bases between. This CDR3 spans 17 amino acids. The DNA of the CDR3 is TGTGCCAGCAGTTCAAACGAACCGGGAGTTCGTAATGAAAAACTGTTTTTT. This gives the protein CASSSNEPGVRNEKLFF.

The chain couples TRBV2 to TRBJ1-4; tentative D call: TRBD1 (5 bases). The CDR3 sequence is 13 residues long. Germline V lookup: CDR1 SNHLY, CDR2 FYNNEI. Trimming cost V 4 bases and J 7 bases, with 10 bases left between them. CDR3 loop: CASSGGRGEKLFF. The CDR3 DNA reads TGTGCCAGCAGTGGGGGGAGGGGTGAAAAACTGTTTTTT.

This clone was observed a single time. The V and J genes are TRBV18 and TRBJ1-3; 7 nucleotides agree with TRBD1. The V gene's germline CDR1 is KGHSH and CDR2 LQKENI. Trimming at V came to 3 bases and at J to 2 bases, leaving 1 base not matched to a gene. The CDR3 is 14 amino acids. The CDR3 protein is CASSPDRAGNTIYF. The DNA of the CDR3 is TGTGCCAGCTCACCCGACAGGGCTGGAAACACCATATATTTT.

CDR3 loop: CASSFRTVDTQYF. The CDR3 DNA is TGTGCCAGCAGCTTTCGGACTGTAGATACGCAGTATTTT. This sequence joins TRBV9 and TRBJ2-3; tentatively, D is TRBD2 (5 bases). In germline, CDR1 is SGDLS, CDR2 YYNGEE. The CDR3 is 13 residues long. Trimming removed 4 bases at V and 5 bases at J, with 11 bases between.